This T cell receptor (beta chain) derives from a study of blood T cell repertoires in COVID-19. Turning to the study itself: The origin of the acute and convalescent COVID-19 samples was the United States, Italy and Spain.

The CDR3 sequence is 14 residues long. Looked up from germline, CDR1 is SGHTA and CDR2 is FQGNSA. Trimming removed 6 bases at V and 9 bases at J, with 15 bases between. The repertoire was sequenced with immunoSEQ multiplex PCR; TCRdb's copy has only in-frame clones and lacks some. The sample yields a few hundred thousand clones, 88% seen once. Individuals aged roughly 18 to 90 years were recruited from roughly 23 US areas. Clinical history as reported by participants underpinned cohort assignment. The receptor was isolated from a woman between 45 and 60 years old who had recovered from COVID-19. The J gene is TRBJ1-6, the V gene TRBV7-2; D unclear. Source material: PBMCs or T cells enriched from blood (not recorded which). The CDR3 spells CASRTAVTSSPLHF. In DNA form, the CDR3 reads TGTGCCAGCAGAACTGCTGTAACGAGTTCACCCCTCCACTTT.